One sample yielded the 13 T cell receptor beta chains listed below, sequenced in a study of T cells after yellow fever vaccination (dated by TCRdb to about 2019). The method was 5' RACE. Instrument used: Illumina HiSeq 2500. TCRdb reprocessing: public reads trimmed at Q25 with fastp, clones called with MiXCR, in-frame beta chains kept. Entries are consolidated by CDR3 protein sequence, retaining the most common genes and DNA. The sample table lists 100,000 to 150,000 distinct CDR3 sequences, 6% to 8% of them with a count of one. Approximately 2.7% of the sample is held by the ten biggest clonotypes. This specimen's treatment or condition label, per the study, means: live attenuated yellow fever vaccine strain. This material consisted of CD4+ T cells sorted from PBMCs, taken roughly 10 days after the first yellow fever vaccination. These receptors were collected from a man aged 18 to 30 who received the YFV17D yellow fever vaccine.

This clonotype was counted ten times or more. The chain links TRBV14 to TRBJ2-3, with no clear D. The V gene's germline CDR1 is SGHDN and CDR2 FVKESK. The CDR3 spans 13 residues. The germline V and J ends were trimmed by 2 bases and 4 bases, with 7 bases remaining between them. In DNA, the CDR3 is TGTGCCAGCAGCCAAAACGCGGCAGATACGCAGTATTTT. It translates to CASSQNAADTQYF.

This clonotype was seen ten or more times. J is TRBJ2-4 and V is TRBV5-1, with TRBD1 identical over 7 bases. V shed 0 bases and J 7 bases; nucleotides not matched to a gene: 1. Germline loops: CDR1 SGHRS, CDR2 YFSETQ. This CDR3 spans 13 amino acids. CDR3 region: CASSLVGQNIQYF. The CDR3 coding sequence is TGCGCCAGCAGCTTGGTGGGACAGAACATTCAGTACTTC.

This clonotype was picked up many times. The rearrangement uses TRBV30 and TRBJ1-6, with 7 bases that match TRBD1. V lost 0 bases and J lost 9; bases outside the gene matches: 11. This CDR3 has 16 amino acids. Germline CDR1 and CDR2: GTSNPN and SVGIG (reference sequence). CDR3 in amino acids: CAWSVLPRGNISPLHF. DNA of the CDR3: TGTGCCTGGAGTGTACTCCCCAGGGGGAATATTTCACCCCTCCACTTT.

This clonotype has at least ten counts. The gene calls are TRBV5-4 and TRBJ2-3, with D unresolved. Germline lookup yields CDR1 SGHNT and CDR2 YYREEE (reference sequence). CDR3 length equals 16 residues. V lost 1 base and J 0 bases, leaving 12 bases between the germline ends. The chain's CDR3 is CASSLKADSSTDTQYF. CDR3 coding DNA: TGTGCCAGCAGCTTGAAGGCGGATTCTAGCACAGATACGCAGTATTTT.

This rearrangement joins TRBV24-1 to TRBJ2-6; D tentatively fits TRBD1 or TRBD2 (5 bases each). The V gene's germline CDR1 is KGHDR and CDR2 SFDVKD. The CDR3 length is 17 residues. V lost 5 bases and J lost 1, with 14 bases in between. The CDR3 here is CATSAALWGSGANVLTF. The CDR3 bases are TGTGCCACCAGTGCTGCGTTATGGGGGTCTGGGGCCAACGTCCTGACTTTC.

Many counts were recorded for this clonotype. This chain links TRBV3-1 with TRBJ2-3; D is uncertain. The V gene's germline CDR1 is LGHDT and CDR2 YNNKEL (reference sequence). The CDR3 covers 12 residues. Trimming removed 1 base at V and 6 bases at J, with 5 bases between. The CDR3 DNA reads as TGTGCCAGCAGCCAAGCCCCCGATACGCAGTATTTT. It yields the protein CASSQAPDTQYF.

At least ten counts were recorded for this clonotype. The chain links TRBV5-4 to TRBJ1-1; no firm D call. This CDR3 spans 12 amino acids. Trimming took off 1 base at V and 5 bases at J, with 6 bases between the two ends. Germline V gene lookup returns CDR1 SGHNT and CDR2 YYREEE (reference sequence). In DNA form, the CDR3 reads TGTGCCAGCAGCTTGTCATGGACTGAAGCTTTCTTT. Translating it yields CASSLSWTEAFF.

This clonotype was picked up a small number of times. The chain couples TRBV7-8 to TRBJ1-4, with D hard to call. V was trimmed by 6 bases and J by 0 bases, leaving 11 bases between them. Per the germline V gene, CDR1 is SGHVS and CDR2 is FQNEAQ. The length of the CDR3 is 15 residues. CDR3 in amino acids: CASRPKGATNEKLFF. The CDR3 nucleotides read TGTGCCAGCAGACCTAAGGGTGCAACTAATGAAAAACTGTTTTTT.

This clonotype was picked up many times. The V and J genes are TRBV5-6 and TRBJ2-1, with 10 bases aligning to TRBD2. The CDR3 spans 15 residues. CDR1 SGHDT and CDR2 YYEEEE come from the germline V gene. V shed 0 bases and J 13 bases; nucleotides not matched to a gene: 10. The CDR3 loop is CASSLGGTSDFSQFF. CDR3 nucleotide sequence: TGTGCCAGCAGCTTGGGGGGGACTAGCGATTTCTCCCAGTTCTTC.

This chain uses TRBV6-5 with TRBJ1-1; no clear D. The CDR3 loop spans 16 amino acids. Germline CDR1 and CDR2: MNHEY and SVGAGI. Trimming removed 2 bases at V and 0 bases at J, with 13 bases between. The CDR3 region has the DNA TGTGCCAGCAGTTACCGAATGACAAACATGAACACTGAAGCTTTCTTT. Protein product: CASSYRMTNMNTEAFF.

This clonotype was picked up many times. This chain uses TRBV20-1 with TRBJ2-1, with TRBD2 matching 13 bases. The length of the CDR3 is 13 residues. Germline V lookup: CDR1 DFQATT, CDR2 SNEGSKA (reference sequence). V lost 4 bases, J lost 9 bases, and 3 bases stayed unmatched. CDR3 in amino acids: CSAKGLAGFEQFF. CDR3 coding DNA: TGCAGTGCTAAGGGACTAGCGGGGTTTGAGCAGTTCTTC.

The gene calls are TRBV21-1 and TRBJ1-4; TRBD1, the D gene given by the table, was not confirmed from the DNA. TRBV21-1 is given as a pseudogene. This CDR3 is 19 amino acids long. The CDR3 DNA follows: TGTGCCAGCAGGGACAGGGGGCGAATTCGGGACGGGACTAATGAAAAACTGTTTTTT. Translation: CASRDRGRIRDGTNEKLFF.

This clonotype was counted ten times or more. The chain has TRBV4-2 and TRBJ2-4; TRBD2 matches 7 bases. This CDR3 has 15 residues. Trimming cost V 5 bases and J 1 base; bases outside gene matches: 5. The germline gives CDR1 LGHNA, CDR2 YNFKEQ. The DNA of the CDR3 is TGTGCCAGCAGCGCAACCGGGGGGGCCAAAAACATTCAGTACTTC. This translates into CASSATGGAKNIQYF.